This is a list of T cell receptor beta chains from one sample in a study of early T cells in non-severe SARS-CoV-2 infection. From the 5' RACE reads, TCRdb called clonotypes with MiXCR, one entry per CDR3 protein. Of about 67,000 distinct CDR3 sequences listed, about 9.9% were seen once; the top ten hold less than 5%. Sequencing was carried out using whole blood. All receptors derive from an adult who was a healthcare worker with PCR-confirmed SARS-CoV-2 infection or an uninfected control (not recorded which). Both conserved end residues are part of each CDR3. D genes are given only for firm matches. Clone size is stated in some rows and not others, as once, few, many or a class when expanded.

d_gene: .; abundance: .; j_gene: TRBJ2-2; v_gene: TRBV12-3/TRBV12-4; CDR3nt: TGTGCCAGCAGTTTCCGACCGACTGGGACGGGGGAGCTGTTTTTT; CDR3aa: CASSFRPTGTGELFF
d_gene: .; abundance: many; j_gene: TRBJ1-2; v_gene: TRBV5-1; CDR3nt: TGCGCCAGCAGCATGCCAGGTGGGGCGCTGAACTATGGCTACACCTTC; CDR3aa: CASSMPGGALNYGYTF
d_gene: TRBD2; abundance: few; j_gene: TRBJ2-3; v_gene: TRBV20-1; CDR3nt: TGCAGTGCTCCTACTAGCGGGAGGGTCACAGATACGCAGTATTTT; CDR3aa: CSAPTSGRVTDTQYF
d_gene: .; abundance: many; j_gene: TRBJ2-5; v_gene: TRBV11-2; CDR3nt: TGTGCCAGCAGCCCCGCACCGAGGCAGGGAAAAAAAGAGACCCAGTACTTC; CDR3aa: CASSPAPRQGKKETQYF
d_gene: .; abundance: many; j_gene: TRBJ1-1; v_gene: TRBV29-1; CDR3nt: TGCAGCGTTTTGGGCCCGGGGAACACTGAAGCTTTCTTT; CDR3aa: CSVLGPGNTEAFF
d_gene: .; abundance: many; j_gene: TRBJ1-1; v_gene: TRBV6-5; CDR3nt: TGTGCCACCTACGGGGCCGCAGGGGCGAACACTGAAGCTTTCTTT; CDR3aa: CATYGAAGANTEAFF
d_gene: .; abundance: many; j_gene: TRBJ2-1; v_gene: TRBV27; CDR3nt: TGTGCCAGCAGTTTTGGGAGCTCCTACAATGAGCAGTTCTTC; CDR3aa: CASSFGSSYNEQFF
d_gene: .; abundance: few; j_gene: TRBJ1-1; v_gene: TRBV2; CDR3nt: TGTGCCAGCAACGGGAAGGGGGAAGCTTTCTTT; CDR3aa: CASNGKGEAFF
d_gene: TRBD1; abundance: many; j_gene: TRBJ1-3; v_gene: TRBV30; CDR3nt: TGTGCCTCTAACAGGGGGCCTGGAAACACCATATATTTT; CDR3aa: CASNRGPGNTIYF
d_gene: TRBD1; abundance: .; j_gene: TRBJ1-1; v_gene: TRBV19; CDR3nt: TGTGCCAGTAGTCGGACAGGGCAAATGAACACTGAAGCTTTCTTT; CDR3aa: CASSRTGQMNTEAFF
d_gene: .; abundance: many; j_gene: TRBJ1-1; v_gene: TRBV29-1; CDR3nt: TGCAGCGCCTCGCGAGCGGAGACCACTGAAGCTTTCTTT; CDR3aa: CSASRAETTEAFF
d_gene: .; abundance: many; j_gene: TRBJ2-7; v_gene: TRBV6-5; CDR3nt: TGTGCCAGCACCCCACGGACGGGGTACGAGCAGTACTTC; CDR3aa: CASTPRTGYEQYF
d_gene: TRBD1; abundance: .; j_gene: TRBJ2-2; v_gene: TRBV6-5; CDR3nt: TGTGCCAGCAGTTATGGGACAGGGGCCACCGGGGAGCTGTTTTTT; CDR3aa: CASSYGTGATGELFF
d_gene: TRBD2; abundance: .; j_gene: TRBJ2-1; v_gene: TRBV5-6; CDR3nt: TGTGCCAGCAGCTTGATGCGGACTAGCGGCCCCGAGCAGTTCTTC; CDR3aa: CASSLMRTSGPEQFF
d_gene: .; abundance: many; j_gene: TRBJ2-7; v_gene: TRBV29-1; CDR3nt: TGCAGCGTTACGGGGAAGGCGGGCTCCTACGAGCAGTACTTC; CDR3aa: CSVTGKAGSYEQYF
d_gene: TRBD1; abundance: many; j_gene: TRBJ2-7; v_gene: TRBV14; CDR3nt: TGTGCCAGCAGCCTTGGACAGGGGGGATTTTACGAGCAGTACTTC; CDR3aa: CASSLGQGGFYEQYF
d_gene: TRBD2; abundance: few; j_gene: TRBJ2-1; v_gene: TRBV20-1; CDR3nt: TGCAGTGCTACATCGGGACTATCCTACAATGAGCAGTTCTTC; CDR3aa: CSATSGLSYNEQFF
d_gene: .; abundance: few; j_gene: TRBJ2-5; v_gene: TRBV3-1; CDR3nt: TGTGCCAGCAGCCGTCTCTCGGAGACCCAGTACTTC; CDR3aa: CASSRLSETQYF
d_gene: .; abundance: .; j_gene: TRBJ2-3; v_gene: TRBV25-1; CDR3nt: TGTGCCAGCAAGGGTTCCTCGGAGCAGTATTTT; CDR3aa: CASKGSSEQYF
d_gene: .; abundance: many; j_gene: TRBJ1-4; v_gene: TRBV20-1; CDR3nt: TGCAGTGCTGGGGGGGCAACTAATGAAAAACTGTTTTTT; CDR3aa: CSAGGATNEKLFF
d_gene: .; abundance: few; j_gene: TRBJ1-2; v_gene: TRBV6-6; CDR3nt: TGTGCCATTAGGGCCGGACAGAATAACTATGGCTACACCTTC; CDR3aa: CAIRAGQNNYGYTF
d_gene: TRBD1; abundance: few; j_gene: TRBJ2-5; v_gene: TRBV28; CDR3nt: TGTGCCAGCAGCTCCCGAGAGGCAGGGGGCGCGAAGACCCAGTACTTC; CDR3aa: CASSSREAGGAKTQYF
d_gene: TRBD1; abundance: many; j_gene: TRBJ1-1; v_gene: TRBV6-5; CDR3nt: TGTGCCAGCAGTAACGGACAGGGAAACACTGAAGCTTTCTTT; CDR3aa: CASSNGQGNTEAFF
d_gene: TRBD1; abundance: many; j_gene: TRBJ2-6; v_gene: TRBV19; CDR3nt: TGTGCCAGTAGTATAGCGGGACAGTCTGGGGCCAACGTCCTGACTTTC; CDR3aa: CASSIAGQSGANVLTF
d_gene: .; abundance: many; j_gene: TRBJ1-2; v_gene: TRBV9; CDR3nt: TGTGCCAGCAGCGGGGGACCGTCCGGCTACACCTTC; CDR3aa: CASSGGPSGYTF
d_gene: TRBD2; abundance: .; j_gene: TRBJ2-1; v_gene: TRBV3-1; CDR3nt: TGTGCCAGCAGCCCCGGCGGGGGTGGTCCATACAATGAGCAGTTCTTC; CDR3aa: CASSPGGGGPYNEQFF
d_gene: TRBD1; abundance: .; j_gene: TRBJ1-1; v_gene: TRBV5-6; CDR3nt: TGTGCCAGCAGCCCATGGACAGGGGCGAACACTGAAGCTTTCTTT; CDR3aa: CASSPWTGANTEAFF
d_gene: .; abundance: many; j_gene: TRBJ2-2; v_gene: TRBV5-4; CDR3nt: TGTGCCAGCAGCTTGGGCGGAGAATTTACCGGGGAGCTGTTTTTT; CDR3aa: CASSLGGEFTGELFF
d_gene: TRBD2; abundance: .; j_gene: TRBJ2-1; v_gene: TRBV6-5; CDR3nt: TGTGCCAGCAGTGGCCGACTAGCGGGGGGCAATGAGCAGTTCTTC; CDR3aa: CASSGRLAGGNEQFF
d_gene: TRBD2; abundance: many; j_gene: TRBJ2-5; v_gene: TRBV11-3; CDR3nt: TGTGCCAGCAGCTCTACCCCTAGCGGGGCGGAGAAAGAGACCCAGTACTTC; CDR3aa: CASSSTPSGAEKETQYF
d_gene: .; abundance: many; j_gene: TRBJ1-5; v_gene: TRBV9; CDR3nt: TGTGCCAGCAGCGAGGGGGTCAATCAGCCCCAGCATTTT; CDR3aa: CASSEGVNQPQHF
d_gene: TRBD1; abundance: many; j_gene: TRBJ1-2; v_gene: TRBV28; CDR3nt: TGTGCCAGCAGTCTAACCACCCACAGTAGGGGGCGGAGGTACACCTTC; CDR3aa: CASSLTTHSRGRRYTF
d_gene: .; abundance: many; j_gene: TRBJ2-5; v_gene: TRBV29-1; CDR3nt: TGCAGCGGAGAGGGTTCAGAGACCCAGTACTTC; CDR3aa: CSGEGSETQYF
d_gene: TRBD2; abundance: many; j_gene: TRBJ2-1; v_gene: TRBV2; CDR3nt: TGTGCCAGCAGTGAACCCGGGACTATTATCTATGAGCAGTTCTTC; CDR3aa: CASSEPGTIIYEQFF
d_gene: TRBD2; abundance: many; j_gene: TRBJ2-1; v_gene: TRBV11-2; CDR3nt: TGTGCCAGCAGCTTGACACTAGCGGGAAATGAGCAGTTCTTC; CDR3aa: CASSLTLAGNEQFF
d_gene: TRBD1; abundance: few; j_gene: TRBJ2-1; v_gene: TRBV7-9; CDR3nt: TGTGCCAGCAGCCGTCAGAGGACAGGTAAAAATGAGCAGTTCTTC; CDR3aa: CASSRQRTGKNEQFF
d_gene: TRBD2; abundance: many; j_gene: TRBJ2-7; v_gene: TRBV19; CDR3nt: TGTGCCAGTAGTATCGGTAGCGGGGCCACCTACGAGCAGTACTTC; CDR3aa: CASSIGSGATYEQYF
d_gene: TRBD1; abundance: few; j_gene: TRBJ2-7; v_gene: TRBV12-3/TRBV12-4; CDR3nt: TGTGCCAGCAGTTTAAGGGACAGGGGCGAGGAGCAGTACTTC; CDR3aa: CASSLRDRGEEQYF
d_gene: TRBD1; abundance: .; j_gene: TRBJ2-6; v_gene: TRBV6-1; CDR3nt: TGTGCCAGCAGGCGCCGGGACAGGGAATCTGGGGCCAACGTCCTGACTTTC; CDR3aa: CASRRRDRESGANVLTF
d_gene: .; abundance: few; j_gene: TRBJ2-5; v_gene: TRBV12-3/TRBV12-4; CDR3nt: TGTGCCAGCACCATATATGTAGGGGAGGAGACCCAGTACTTC; CDR3aa: CASTIYVGEETQYF
d_gene: TRBD2; abundance: many; j_gene: TRBJ2-7; v_gene: TRBV11-2; CDR3nt: TGTGCCAGCTGTCGAGCGGGGGCTGACTACGAGCAGTACTTC; CDR3aa: CASCRAGADYEQYF
d_gene: TRBD2; abundance: many; j_gene: TRBJ2-1; v_gene: TRBV9; CDR3nt: TGTGCCAGCAGCGGCGAGCGGGAGTTGTATAGGAATGAGCAGTTCTTC; CDR3aa: CASSGERELYRNEQFF
d_gene: TRBD2; abundance: .; j_gene: TRBJ2-3; v_gene: TRBV9; CDR3nt: TGTGCCAGCAGCGCCATGGGTTATAGCGGGGGGGACGGAGATACGCAGTATTTT; CDR3aa: CASSAMGYSGGDGDTQYF
d_gene: .; abundance: many; j_gene: TRBJ1-4; v_gene: TRBV18; CDR3nt: TGTGCCAGCTCGCCTAATGGGACACCGGATGGGGAAAAACTGTTTTTT; CDR3aa: CASSPNGTPDGEKLFF
d_gene: .; abundance: .; j_gene: TRBJ2-1; v_gene: TRBV21-1; CDR3nt: TGTGCCAGCAGCTCCCGGGGGATCGGGGATGAGCAGTTCTTC; CDR3aa: CASSSRGIGDEQFF
d_gene: .; abundance: .; j_gene: TRBJ2-1; v_gene: TRBV9; CDR3nt: TGTGCCAGCAGCGTAGCTCTAGGCCGAGGCAATGAGCAGTTCTTC; CDR3aa: CASSVALGRGNEQFF
d_gene: TRBD2; abundance: .; j_gene: TRBJ2-3; v_gene: TRBV28; CDR3nt: TGTGCCAGCAGTTTATCCCCCCCCGGGACTAGCGGGAGGTCAGATACGCAGTATTTT; CDR3aa: CASSLSPPGTSGRSDTQYF
d_gene: .; abundance: many; j_gene: TRBJ2-1; v_gene: TRBV29-1; CDR3nt: TGCAGCGCGGGCGGATTCTCCTACAATGAGCAGTTCTTC; CDR3aa: CSAGGFSYNEQFF
d_gene: .; abundance: many; j_gene: TRBJ2-7; v_gene: TRBV5-1; CDR3nt: TGCGCCAGCAGCTTGGCCGAAACAGGAGCCTACGAGCAGTACTTC; CDR3aa: CASSLAETGAYEQYF
d_gene: TRBD1; abundance: many; j_gene: TRBJ2-6; v_gene: TRBV2; CDR3nt: TGTGCCAAAGAGGCAGGACAGGTCTCTGGGGCCAACGTCCTGACTTTC; CDR3aa: CAKEAGQVSGANVLTF
d_gene: .; abundance: .; j_gene: TRBJ1-4; v_gene: TRBV20-1; CDR3nt: TGCAGTGCAAAGTTCGCAACTAATGAAAAACTGTTTTTT; CDR3aa: CSAKFATNEKLFF
d_gene: .; abundance: many; j_gene: TRBJ1-6; v_gene: TRBV7-2; CDR3nt: TGTGCCAGCAGCTTATGGTCTTCAGATTCGTTTAATTCACCCCTCCACTTT; CDR3aa: CASSLWSSDSFNSPLHF
d_gene: TRBD1; abundance: .; j_gene: TRBJ1-2; v_gene: TRBV12-3/TRBV12-4; CDR3nt: TGTGCCAGCAGTTCAAACGAATTACAGGGGCTTGGCTACACCTTC; CDR3aa: CASSSNELQGLGYTF
d_gene: .; abundance: many; j_gene: TRBJ2-3; v_gene: TRBV9; CDR3nt: TGTGCCAGCAGCGGACTTCCCGCGGGTGATACGCAGTATTTT; CDR3aa: CASSGLPAGDTQYF
d_gene: .; abundance: .; j_gene: TRBJ2-7; v_gene: TRBV21-1; CDR3nt: TGTGCCAGCAGCAAAGCGATAGGACAGGGACCCTCCTACGAGCAGTACTTC; CDR3aa: CASSKAIGQGPSYEQYF